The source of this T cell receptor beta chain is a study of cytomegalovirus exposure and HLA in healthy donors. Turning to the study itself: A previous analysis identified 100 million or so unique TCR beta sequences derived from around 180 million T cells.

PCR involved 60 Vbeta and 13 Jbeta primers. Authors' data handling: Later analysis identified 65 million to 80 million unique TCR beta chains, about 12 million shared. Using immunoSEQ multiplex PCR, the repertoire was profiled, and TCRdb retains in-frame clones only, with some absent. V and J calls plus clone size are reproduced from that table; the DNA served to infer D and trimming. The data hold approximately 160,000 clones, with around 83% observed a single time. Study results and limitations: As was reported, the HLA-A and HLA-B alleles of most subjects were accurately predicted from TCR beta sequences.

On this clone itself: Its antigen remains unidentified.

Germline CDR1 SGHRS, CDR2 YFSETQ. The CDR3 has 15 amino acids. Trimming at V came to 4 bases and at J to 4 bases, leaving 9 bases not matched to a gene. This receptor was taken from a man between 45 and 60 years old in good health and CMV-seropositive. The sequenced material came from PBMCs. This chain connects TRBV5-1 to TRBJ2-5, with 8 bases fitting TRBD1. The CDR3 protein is CASSPEGGQAETQYF. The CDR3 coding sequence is TGCGCCAGCAGCCCCGAAGGGGGACAGGCAGAGACCCAGTACTTC. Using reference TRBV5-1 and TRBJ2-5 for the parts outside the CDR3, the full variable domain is KAGVTQTPRYLIKTRGQQVTLSCSPISGHRSVSWYQQTPGQGLQFLFEYFSETQRNKGNFPGRFSGRQFSNSRSEMNVSTLELGDSALYLCASSPEGGQAETQYFGPGTRLLVL.